This entry lists 3 T cell receptor beta chains sequenced from one sample in a study of cytomegalovirus exposure and HLA in healthy donors. The PCR used 60 Vbeta and 13 Jbeta primers. The protocol was immunoSEQ multiplex PCR, while the TCRdb copy is restricted to in-frame clones and leaves out a portion. The repertoire holds approximately 88,000 clones, with approximately 76% as singletons. Sequenced sample: PBMCs. The receptors originated from a man under 40 in good health and CMV-seropositive.

This clone occurred a few times. The chain carries TRBV7-2 and TRBJ2-1; D is perhaps TRBD2 (7 bases). With 0 bases removed from V and 4 bases from J, the gap between germline ends came to 10 bases. The CDR3 covers 15 residues. CDR1 SGHTA and CDR2 FQGNSA come from the germline V gene. DNA of the CDR3: TGTGCCAGCAGCTTAGCGGGGGGGCCTTACAATGAGCAGTTCTTC. This encodes CASSLAGGPYNEQFF.

V usage is TRBV29-1 and J usage is TRBJ1-2; D gene unclear. Germline loops: CDR1 SQVTM, CDR2 ANQGSEA. V was trimmed by 2 bases and J by 1 base, leaving 8 bases between them. CDR3 length equals 13 residues. CDR3 amino acids: CSVEHRDNYGYTF. The CDR3 coding sequence is TGCAGCGTTGAACACCGCGATAACTATGGCTACACCTTC.

The sample holds a few counts of this clone. This chain connects TRBV19 to TRBJ2-7; the match to TRBD2 covers 10 bases. CDR1 is LNHDA, CDR2 SQIVND, per germline (reference sequence). Losses at the gene ends were 3 bases for V and 4 bases for J; bases not matched to a gene: 3. The CDR3 has 14 amino acids. The CDR3 bases are TGTGCCAGTAGTATCGCTAGCGGGGGTTACGAGCAGTACGTC. This encodes CASSIASGGYEQYV.